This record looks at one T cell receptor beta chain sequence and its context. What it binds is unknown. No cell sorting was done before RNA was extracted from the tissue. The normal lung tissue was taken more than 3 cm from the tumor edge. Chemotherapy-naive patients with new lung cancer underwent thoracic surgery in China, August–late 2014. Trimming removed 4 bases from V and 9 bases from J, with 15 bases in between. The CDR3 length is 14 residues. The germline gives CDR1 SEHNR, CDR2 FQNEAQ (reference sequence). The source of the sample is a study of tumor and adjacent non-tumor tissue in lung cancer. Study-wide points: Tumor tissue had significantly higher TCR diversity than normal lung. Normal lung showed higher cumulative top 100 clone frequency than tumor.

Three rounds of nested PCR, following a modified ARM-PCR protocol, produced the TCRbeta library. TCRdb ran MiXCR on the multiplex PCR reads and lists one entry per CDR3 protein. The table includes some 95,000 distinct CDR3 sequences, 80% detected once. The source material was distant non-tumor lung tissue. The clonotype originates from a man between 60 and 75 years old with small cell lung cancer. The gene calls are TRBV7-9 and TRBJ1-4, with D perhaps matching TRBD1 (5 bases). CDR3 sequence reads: CASSSSSGRKKLFF. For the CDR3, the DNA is TGTGCCAGCAGCTCATCCTCAGGGCGCAAAAAACTGTTTTTT.